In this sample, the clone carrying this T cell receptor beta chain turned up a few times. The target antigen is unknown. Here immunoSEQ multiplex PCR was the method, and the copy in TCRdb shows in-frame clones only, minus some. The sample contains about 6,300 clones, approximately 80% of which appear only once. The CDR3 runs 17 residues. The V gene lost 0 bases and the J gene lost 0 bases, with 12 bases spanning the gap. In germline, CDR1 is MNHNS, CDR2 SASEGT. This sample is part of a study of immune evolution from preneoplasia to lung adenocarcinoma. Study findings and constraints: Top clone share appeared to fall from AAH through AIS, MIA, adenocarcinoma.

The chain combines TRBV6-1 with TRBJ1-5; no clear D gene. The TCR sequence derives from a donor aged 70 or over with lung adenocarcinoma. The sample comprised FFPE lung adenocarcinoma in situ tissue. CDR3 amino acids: CASSEAPAIYSNQPQHF. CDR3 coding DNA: TGTGCCAGCAGTGAAGCCCCAGCGATTTATAGCAATCAGCCCCAGCATTTT.